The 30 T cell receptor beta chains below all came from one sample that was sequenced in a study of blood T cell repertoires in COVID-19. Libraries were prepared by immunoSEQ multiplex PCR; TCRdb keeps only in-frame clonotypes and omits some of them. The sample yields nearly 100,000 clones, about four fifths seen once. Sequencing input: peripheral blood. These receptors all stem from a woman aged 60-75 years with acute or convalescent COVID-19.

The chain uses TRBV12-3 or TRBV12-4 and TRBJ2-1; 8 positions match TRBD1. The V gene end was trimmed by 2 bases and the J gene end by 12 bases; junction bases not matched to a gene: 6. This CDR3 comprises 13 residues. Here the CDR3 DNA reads TGTGCCAGCAGTTTAAGGGGCAGGGGGCGGCAGTTCTTC. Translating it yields CASSLRGRGRQFF.

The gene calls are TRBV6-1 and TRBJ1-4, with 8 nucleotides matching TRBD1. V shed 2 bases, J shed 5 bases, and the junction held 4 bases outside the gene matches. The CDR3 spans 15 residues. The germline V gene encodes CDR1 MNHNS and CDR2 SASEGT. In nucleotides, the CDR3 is TGTGCCAGCAGTGAACAGACAGGGGAAAATGAAAAACTGTTTTTT. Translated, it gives CASSEQTGENEKLFF.

CDR3 sequence (DNA): TGTGCCAGTAGTACGCCCAGAAGCGGGGGCTCCTACGAGCAGTACTTC. It specifies CASSTPRSGGSYEQYF. The rearrangement joins TRBV19 to TRBJ2-7, with TRBD2 identical over 8 bases. The CDR3 has 16 residues. From germline, CDR1 is LNHDA and CDR2 SQIVND (reference sequence). V shed 4 bases, J shed 0 bases, and the junction held 8 bases outside the gene matches.

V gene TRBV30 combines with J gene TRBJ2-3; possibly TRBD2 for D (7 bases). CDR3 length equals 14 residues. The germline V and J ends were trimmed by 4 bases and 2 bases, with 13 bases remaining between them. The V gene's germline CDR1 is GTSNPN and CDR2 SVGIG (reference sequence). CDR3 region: CAWNVGGDTDTQYF. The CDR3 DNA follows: TGTGCCTGGAATGTAGGGGGGGACACAGATACGCAGTATTTT.

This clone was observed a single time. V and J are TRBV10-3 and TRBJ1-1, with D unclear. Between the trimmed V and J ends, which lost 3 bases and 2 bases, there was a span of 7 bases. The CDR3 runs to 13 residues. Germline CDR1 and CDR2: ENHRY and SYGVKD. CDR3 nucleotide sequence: TGTGCCATCAGTGACGCGCCAAACACTGAAGCTTTCTTT. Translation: CAISDAPNTEAFF.

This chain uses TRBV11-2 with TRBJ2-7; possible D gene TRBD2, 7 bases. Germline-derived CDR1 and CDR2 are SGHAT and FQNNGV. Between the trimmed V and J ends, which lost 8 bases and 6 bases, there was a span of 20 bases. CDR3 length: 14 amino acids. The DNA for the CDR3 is TGTGCCAGCGGGGGGGCCATGAAATTCGGCGAGCAGTACTTC. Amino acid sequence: CASGGAMKFGEQYF.

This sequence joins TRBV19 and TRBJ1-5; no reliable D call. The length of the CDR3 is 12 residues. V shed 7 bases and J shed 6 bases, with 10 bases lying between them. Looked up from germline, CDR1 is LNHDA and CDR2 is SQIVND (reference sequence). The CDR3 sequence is CASNGRSQPQHF. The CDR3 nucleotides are TGTGCCAGTAATGGGAGGAGTCAGCCCCAGCATTTT.

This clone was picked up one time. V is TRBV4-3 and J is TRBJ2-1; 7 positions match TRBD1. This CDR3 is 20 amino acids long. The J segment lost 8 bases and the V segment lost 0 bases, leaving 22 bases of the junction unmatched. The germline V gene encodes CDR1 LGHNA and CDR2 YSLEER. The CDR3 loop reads CASSQEKLSPRDRILHEQFF. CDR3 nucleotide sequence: TGCGCCAGCAGCCAAGAAAAACTTAGTCCCCGGGACAGAATTTTACATGAGCAGTTCTTC.

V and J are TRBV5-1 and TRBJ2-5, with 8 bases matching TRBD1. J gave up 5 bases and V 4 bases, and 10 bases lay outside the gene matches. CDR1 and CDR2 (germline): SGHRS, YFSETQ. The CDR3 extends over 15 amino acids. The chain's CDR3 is CASSRGTGRRETQYF. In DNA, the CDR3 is TGCGCCAGCAGCAGAGGGACAGGAAGGCGGGAGACCCAGTACTTC. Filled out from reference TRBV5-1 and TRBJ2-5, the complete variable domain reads KAGVTQTPRYLIKTRGQQVTLSCSPISGHRSVSWYQQTPGQGLQFLFEYFSETQRNKGNFPGRFSGRQFSNSRSEMNVSTLELGDSALYLCASSRGTGRRETQYFGPGTRLLVL.

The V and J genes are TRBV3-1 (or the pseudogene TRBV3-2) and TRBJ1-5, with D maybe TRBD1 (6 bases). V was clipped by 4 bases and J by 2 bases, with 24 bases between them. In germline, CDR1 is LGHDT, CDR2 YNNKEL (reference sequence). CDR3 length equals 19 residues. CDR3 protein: CASSLYRVLVFCRNQPQHF. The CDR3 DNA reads TGTGCCAGCAGCCTGTACAGGGTTCTTGTTTTTTGTCGCAATCAGCCCCAGCATTTT.

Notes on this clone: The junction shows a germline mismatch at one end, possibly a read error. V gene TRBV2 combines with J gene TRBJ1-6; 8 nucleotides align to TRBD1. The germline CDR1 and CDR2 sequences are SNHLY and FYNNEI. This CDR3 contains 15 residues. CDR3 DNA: TGTGCCAGCAGCCCCGGGACAGGCTATATTTCACCCCTCCACTTT. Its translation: CASSPGTGYISPLHF.

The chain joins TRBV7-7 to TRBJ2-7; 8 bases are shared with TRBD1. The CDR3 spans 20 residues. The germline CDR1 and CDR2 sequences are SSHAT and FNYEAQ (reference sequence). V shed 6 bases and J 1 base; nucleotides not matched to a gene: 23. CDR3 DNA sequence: TGTGCCAGCAGTGGGAAAATCCGACAGGGGTGCCCGATTTTTTCCTACGAGCAGTACTTC. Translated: CASSGKIRQGCPIFSYEQYF.

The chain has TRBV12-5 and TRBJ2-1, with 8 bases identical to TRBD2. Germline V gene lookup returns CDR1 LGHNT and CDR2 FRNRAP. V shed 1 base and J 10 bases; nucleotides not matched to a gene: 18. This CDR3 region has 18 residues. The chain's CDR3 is CASGLGGSGGALRGEQFF. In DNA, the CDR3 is TGTGCTAGTGGTTTGGGAGGATCGGGGGGGGCCCTCCGGGGAGAGCAGTTCTTC.

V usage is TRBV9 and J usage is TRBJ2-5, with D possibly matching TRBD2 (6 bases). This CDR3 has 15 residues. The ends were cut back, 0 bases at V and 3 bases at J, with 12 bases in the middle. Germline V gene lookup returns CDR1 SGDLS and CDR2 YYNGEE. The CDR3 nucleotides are TGTGCCAGCAGCGTAGGGGGGGTAGGTAAAGAGACCCAGTACTTC. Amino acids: CASSVGGVGKETQYF.

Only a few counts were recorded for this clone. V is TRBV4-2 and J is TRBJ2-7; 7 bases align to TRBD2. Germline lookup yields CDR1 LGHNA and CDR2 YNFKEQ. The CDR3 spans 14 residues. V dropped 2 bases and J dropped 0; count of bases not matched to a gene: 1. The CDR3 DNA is TGTGCCAGCAGCCAAAGGACTAGCTCCTACGAGCAGTACTTC. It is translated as CASSQRTSSYEQYF.

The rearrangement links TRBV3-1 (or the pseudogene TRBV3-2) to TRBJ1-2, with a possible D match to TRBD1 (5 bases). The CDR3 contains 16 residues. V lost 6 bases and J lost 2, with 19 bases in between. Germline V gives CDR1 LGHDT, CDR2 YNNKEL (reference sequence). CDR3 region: CASSASGGSPNYGYTF. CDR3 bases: TGTGCCAGCAGTGCCTCGGGGGGTTCTCCAAACTATGGCTACACCTTC.

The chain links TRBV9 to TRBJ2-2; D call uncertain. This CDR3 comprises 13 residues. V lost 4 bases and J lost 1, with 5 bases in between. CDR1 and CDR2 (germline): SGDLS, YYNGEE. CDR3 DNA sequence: TGTGCCAGCAGCCGACAGAACACCGGGGAGCTGTTTTTT. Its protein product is CASSRQNTGELFF. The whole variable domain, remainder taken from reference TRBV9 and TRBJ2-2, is DSGVTQTPKHLITATGQRVTLRCSPRSGDLSVYWYQQSLDQGLQFLIQYYNGEERAKGNILERFSAQQFPDLHSELNLSSLELGDSALYFCASSRQNTGELFFGEGSRLTVL.

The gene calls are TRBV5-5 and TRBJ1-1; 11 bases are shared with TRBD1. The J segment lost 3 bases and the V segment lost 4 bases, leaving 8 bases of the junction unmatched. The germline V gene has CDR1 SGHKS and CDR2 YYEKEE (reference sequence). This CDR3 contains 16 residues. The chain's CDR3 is CASSPEGQGGYTEAFF. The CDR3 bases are TGTGCCAGCAGCCCGGAGGGACAGGGGGGTTACACTGAAGCTTTCTTT.

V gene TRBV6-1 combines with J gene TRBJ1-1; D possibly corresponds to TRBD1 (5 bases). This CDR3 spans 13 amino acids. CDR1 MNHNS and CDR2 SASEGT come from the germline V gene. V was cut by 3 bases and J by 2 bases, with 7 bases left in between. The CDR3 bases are TGTGCCAGCAGTGAGGGGCCTAACACTGAAGCTTTCTTT. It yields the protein CASSEGPNTEAFF.

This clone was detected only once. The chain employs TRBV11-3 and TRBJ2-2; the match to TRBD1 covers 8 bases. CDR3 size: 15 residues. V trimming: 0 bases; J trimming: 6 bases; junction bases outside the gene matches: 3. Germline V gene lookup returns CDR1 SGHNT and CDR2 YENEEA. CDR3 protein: CASSLDRGLSGELFF. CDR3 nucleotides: TGTGCCAGCAGCTTAGACAGGGGGCTCTCCGGGGAGCTGTTTTTT.

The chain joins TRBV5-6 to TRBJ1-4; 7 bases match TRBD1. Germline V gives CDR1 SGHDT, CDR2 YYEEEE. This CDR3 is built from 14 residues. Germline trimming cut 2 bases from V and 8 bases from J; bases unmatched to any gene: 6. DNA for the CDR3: TGTGCCAGCAGCTTTCGAACAGGGGCCGAAAAACTGTTTTTT. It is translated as CASSFRTGAEKLFF. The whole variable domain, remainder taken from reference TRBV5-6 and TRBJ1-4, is DAGVTQSPTHLIKTRGQQVTLRCSPKSGHDTVSWYQQALGQGPQFIFQYYEEEERQRGNFPDRFSGHQFPNYSSELNVNALLLGDSALYLCASSFRTGAEKLFFGSGTQLSVL.

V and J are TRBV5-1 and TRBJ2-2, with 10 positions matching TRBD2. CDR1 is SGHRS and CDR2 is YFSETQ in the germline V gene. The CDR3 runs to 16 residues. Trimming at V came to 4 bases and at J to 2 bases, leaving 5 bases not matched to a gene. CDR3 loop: CASSAVAGGNTGELFF. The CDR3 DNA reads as TGCGCCAGCAGCGCGGTAGCGGGGGGAAACACCGGGGAGCTGTTTTTT.

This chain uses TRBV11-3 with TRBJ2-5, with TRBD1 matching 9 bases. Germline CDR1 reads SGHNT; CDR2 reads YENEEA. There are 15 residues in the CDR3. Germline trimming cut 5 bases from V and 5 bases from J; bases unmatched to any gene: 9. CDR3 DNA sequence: TGTGCCAGCAGCCCGGGGACAGGGAAGGGCGAGACCCAGTACTTC. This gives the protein CASSPGTGKGETQYF.

The CDR3 region is CASIDQGQVRNEQFF. The CDR3 DNA follows: TGTGCCAGCATAGATCAGGGACAGGTTAGAAATGAGCAGTTCTTC. The chain links TRBV2 to TRBJ2-1, with 8 positions matching TRBD1. J lost 7 bases, V lost 7 bases, and 12 bases had no gene match. Germline V gives CDR1 SNHLY, CDR2 FYNNEI. The CDR3 is 15 residues long.

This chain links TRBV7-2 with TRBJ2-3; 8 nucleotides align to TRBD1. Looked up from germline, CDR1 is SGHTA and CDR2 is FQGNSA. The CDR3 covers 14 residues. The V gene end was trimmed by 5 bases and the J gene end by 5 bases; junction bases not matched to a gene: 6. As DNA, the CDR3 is TGTGCCAGCAGCCAAGACAGGGGAGTAGATACGCAGTATTTT. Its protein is CASSQDRGVDTQYF.

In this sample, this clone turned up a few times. CDR3 region: CASSFDSRRNQPQHF. CDR3 coding DNA: TGTGCCAGCAGCTTTGACAGCCGGCGCAATCAGCCCCAGCATTTT. The J gene is TRBJ1-5, the V gene TRBV11-3; D perhaps matches TRBD1 (5 bases). From germline, CDR1 is SGHNT and CDR2 YENEEA. Trimming shortened V by 3 bases and J by 2 bases, and 11 bases separated the two germline ends. This CDR3 region has 15 residues.

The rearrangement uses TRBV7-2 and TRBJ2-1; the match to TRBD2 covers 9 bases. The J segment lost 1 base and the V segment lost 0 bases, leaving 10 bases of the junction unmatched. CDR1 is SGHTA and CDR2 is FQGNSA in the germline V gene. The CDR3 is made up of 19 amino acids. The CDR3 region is CASSLAPPSGVGSYNEQFF. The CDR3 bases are TGTGCCAGCAGCTTAGCCCCTCCTAGCGGGGTGGGTTCCTACAATGAGCAGTTCTTC.

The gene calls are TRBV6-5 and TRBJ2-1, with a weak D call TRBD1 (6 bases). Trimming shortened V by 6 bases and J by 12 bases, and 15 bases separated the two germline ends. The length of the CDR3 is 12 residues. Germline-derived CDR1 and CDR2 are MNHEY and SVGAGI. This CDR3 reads CASSTNRERQFF. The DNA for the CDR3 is TGTGCCAGCAGCACTAACAGGGAGCGGCAGTTCTTC.

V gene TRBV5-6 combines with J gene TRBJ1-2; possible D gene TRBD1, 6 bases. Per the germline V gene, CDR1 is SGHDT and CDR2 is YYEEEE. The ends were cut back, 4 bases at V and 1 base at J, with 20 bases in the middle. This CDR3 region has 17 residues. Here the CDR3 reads CASSPYLGQSGNYGYTF. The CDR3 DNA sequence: TGTGCCAGCAGCCCTTATCTCGGACAGTCGGGTAACTATGGCTACACCTTC.

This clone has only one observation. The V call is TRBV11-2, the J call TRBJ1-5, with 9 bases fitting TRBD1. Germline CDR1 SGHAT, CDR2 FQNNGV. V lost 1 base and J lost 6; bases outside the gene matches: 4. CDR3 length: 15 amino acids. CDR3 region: CASSLGTGDGQPQHF. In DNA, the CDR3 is TGTGCCAGCAGCTTAGGGACAGGGGATGGTCAGCCCCAGCATTTT.